The 12 T cell receptor beta chains given below trace back to one sample, sequenced in a study of blood T cell repertoires in COVID-19. Generated by immunoSEQ multiplex PCR, the TCRdb table keeps only in-frame clones and is missing some. Among about 120,000 clones, 75% to 85% were seen once, and the ten largest hold about 40%. What was sequenced was peripheral blood. These receptors originate from a man aged 40-55 years with active or convalescent COVID-19.

The chain joins TRBV20-1 to TRBJ2-7; D gene unclear. The germline V and J ends were trimmed by 0 bases and 8 bases, with 8 bases remaining between them. Germline V CDR1 and CDR2: DFQATT, SNEGSKA (reference sequence). The CDR3 has 11 residues. The CDR3 loop is CSARDGAQQYF. The CDR3 bases are TGCAGTGCTAGAGATGGAGCCCAGCAGTACTTC.

V is TRBV24-1 and J is TRBJ2-4; D not resolved. Germline CDR1 KGHDR, CDR2 SFDVKD. The CDR3 is 16 amino acids. V lost 4 bases and J lost 0, with 12 bases in between. The CDR3 sequence: CATSDPTSLAKNIQYF. The CDR3 DNA reads as TGTGCCACCAGTGACCCCACAAGTCTAGCCAAAAACATTCAGTACTTC.

The chain couples TRBV6-5 to TRBJ1-2; 10 nucleotides agree with TRBD1. The junction had 7 bases not matched to a gene; V was cut back by 6 bases and J by 6 bases. Germline V gene data show CDR1 as MNHEY and CDR2 as SVGAGI. This CDR3 has 14 amino acids. DNA of the CDR3: TGTGCCAGCAGAACCGGGACAGGGGTGGATGGCTACACCTTC. Translated: CASRTGTGVDGYTF.

This rearrangement joins TRBV7-9 to TRBJ2-7, with D unresolved. V gave up 0 bases and J gave up 0 bases, with 3 bases separating them. The CDR3 runs to 13 residues. Germline CDR1 is SEHNR and CDR2 is FQNEAQ (reference sequence). The CDR3 nucleotides read TGTGCCAGCAGCTTAGCTAGCTCCTACGAGCAGTACTTC. Translated: CASSLASSYEQYF.

The chain uses TRBV5-1 and TRBJ2-5; 11 positions agree with TRBD2. Germline V gene sequence: CDR1 SGHRS, CDR2 YFSETQ. The CDR3 is 17 residues long. J gave up 2 bases and V 0 bases, and 6 bases lay outside the gene matches. The CDR3 is CASSLGASGGQQETQYF. CDR3 bases: TGCGCCAGCAGCTTGGGTGCTAGCGGGGGGCAACAAGAGACCCAGTACTTC.

The gene calls are TRBV6-2 or TRBV6-3 and TRBJ1-3; no definite D call. Germline CDR1 is MNHEY and CDR2 is SVGEGT. V lost 0 bases, J lost 1 base, and 10 bases lay in between. CDR3 length: 16 residues. The CDR3 is CASSYSAVQSGNTIYF. The CDR3 DNA reads TGTGCCAGCAGTTACTCTGCCGTCCAGTCTGGAAACACCATATATTTT.

The chain uses TRBV12-3 or TRBV12-4 and TRBJ2-7, with TRBD1 matching over 7 bases. With V trimmed by 8 bases and J by 2 bases, 6 bases remained unmatched. The CDR3 has 13 amino acids. DNA of the CDR3: TGTGCCAGCGGTGACAGGGTTACCTACGAGCAGTACTTC. Translating gives CASGDRVTYEQYF.

This clone came up a few times. The chain couples TRBV10-3 to TRBJ2-7; 7 positions match TRBD1. V was pared by 6 bases and J by 2 bases, with 7 bases of the junction left unmatched. This CDR3 is built from 14 residues. From germline, CDR1 is ENHRY and CDR2 SYGVKD. CDR3 protein: CAISQRDSPYEQYF. The CDR3 bases are TGTGCCATCAGCCAACGGGACAGCCCCTACGAGCAGTACTTC.

This chain uses TRBV5-1 with TRBJ2-1, with 11 bases matching TRBD2. The CDR3 consists of 15 residues. V lost 4 bases, J lost 4 bases, and 4 bases stayed unmatched. Germline CDR1 reads SGHRS; CDR2 reads YFSETQ. CDR3 nucleotides: TGCGCCAGCAGCCCGGGACTAGCGGATTACAATGAGCAGTTCTTC. Translated, it gives CASSPGLADYNEQFF.

This clone was counted once. The chain recombines TRBV5-6 with TRBJ2-5; a weak D match, TRBD2 (6 bases). The germline V gene has CDR1 SGHDT and CDR2 YYEEEE. Trimming cost V 4 bases and J 1 base, with 17 bases left between them. The CDR3 is made up of 16 amino acids. Written as DNA, the CDR3 is TGTGCCAGCAGCCTACTTAGCGTGGGACTCCAAGAGACCCAGTACTTC. This translates into CASSLLSVGLQETQYF.

This clone appeared a few times. This rearrangement joins TRBV3-1 (or the pseudogene TRBV3-2) to TRBJ1-6, with 10 nucleotides matching TRBD1. The CDR3 sequence is 18 residues long. From germline, CDR1 is LGHDT and CDR2 YNNKEL (reference sequence). V lost 4 bases and J lost 2; bases outside the gene matches: 8. CDR3 loop: CASSPSTTGGPYNSPLHF. In DNA, the CDR3 is TGTGCCAGCAGCCCCTCGACGACAGGGGGCCCCTATAATTCACCCCTCCACTTT.

V and J are TRBV19 and TRBJ2-3; 7 bases agree with TRBD1. Germline V gives CDR1 LNHDA, CDR2 SQIVND (reference sequence). V trimming: 4 bases; J trimming: 0 bases; junction bases outside the gene matches: 1. The CDR3 is 14 amino acids. The CDR3 DNA is TGTGCCAGTAGTAGGGACAGCAGCACAGATACGCAGTATTTT. This gives the protein CASSRDSSTDTQYF.